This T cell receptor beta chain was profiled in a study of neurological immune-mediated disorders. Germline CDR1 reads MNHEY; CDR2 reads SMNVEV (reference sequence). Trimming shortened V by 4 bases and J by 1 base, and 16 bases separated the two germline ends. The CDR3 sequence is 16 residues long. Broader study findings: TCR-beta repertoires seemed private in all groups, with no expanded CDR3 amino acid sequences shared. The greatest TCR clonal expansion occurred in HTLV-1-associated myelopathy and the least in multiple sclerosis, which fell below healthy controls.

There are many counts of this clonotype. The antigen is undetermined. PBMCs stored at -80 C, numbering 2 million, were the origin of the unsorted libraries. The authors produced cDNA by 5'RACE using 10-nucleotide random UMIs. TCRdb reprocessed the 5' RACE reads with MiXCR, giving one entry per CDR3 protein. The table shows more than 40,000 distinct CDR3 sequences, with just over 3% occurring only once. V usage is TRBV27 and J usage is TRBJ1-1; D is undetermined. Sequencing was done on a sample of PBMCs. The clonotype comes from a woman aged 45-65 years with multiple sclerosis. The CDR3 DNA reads TGTGCCAGCAGTTCCGCCGGATTCCAGGCGAACACTGAAGCTTTCTTT. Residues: CASSSAGFQANTEAFF.